The next 18 T cell receptor beta chains were all read from a single sample in a study of regulatory T cells in long-lasting Graves disease. In building TCR beta libraries, iRepertoire HTBI primers were used together with Arm-PCR of CDR3 regions. Each CDR3 protein is one row after TCRdb ran MiXCR on the multiplex PCR reads. The sample lists under 800,000 distinct CDR3 sequences; roughly 15% were seen once. Specified time point: newly diagnosed GD, antithyroid drugs for less than 3 months. There was RNA extracted from PBMCs, and the TCR library was made from it. These data were also reused for a study on T cells in Graves' hyperthyroidism and ophthalmopathy.

Sequencing used peripheral blood mononuclear cells (PBMCs), obtained at new diagnosis, from a patient treated with antithyroid drugs. These receptors were collected from a woman aged 25-40 years with Graves disease.

The gene calls are TRBV5-6 and TRBJ1-4; D is possibly TRBD1 (5 bases). The CDR3 is made up of 14 amino acids. Trimming removed 3 bases from V and 8 bases from J, with 14 bases in between. Germline assignment: CDR1 SGHDT and CDR2 YYEEEE. This CDR3 is CASSSGPPWEKLFF. The CDR3 nucleotides read TGTGCCAGCAGCTCGGGACCCCCTTGGGAAAAACTGTTTTTT.

CDR3 sequence: CASGLVRGQGANVLTF. DNA for the CDR3: TGTGCTAGTGGTTTGGTACGAGGGCAGGGTGCCAACGTCCTGACTTTC. The chain recombines TRBV12-5 with TRBJ2-6; D may be TRBD1 or TRBD2 (5 bases each). V was cut by 0 bases and J by 7 bases, with 13 bases left in between. Germline loops: CDR1 LGHNT, CDR2 FRNRAP. The CDR3 is 16 residues long.

CDR3 loop: CASSVDADNYEQYF. CDR3 in DNA: TGTGCCAGCAGCGTAGACGCAGACAACTACGAGCAGTACTTC. The chain has TRBV9 and TRBJ2-7; the D is unclear. Per germline, CDR1 SGDLS and CDR2 YYNGEE. The V end lost 0 bases, the J end lost 3 bases, and 10 bases lay between the germline ends. This CDR3 is built from 14 residues.

This clonotype was counted ten times or more. CDR3: CASTSGEGSYNEQFF. The DNA for the CDR3 is TGTGCCAGCACCTCCGGGGAGGGCTCCTACAATGAGCAGTTCTTC. The V gene is TRBV12-3 or TRBV12-4, the J gene TRBJ2-1; the match to TRBD2 covers 7 bases. The CDR3 sequence is 15 residues long. J lost 0 bases, V lost 7 bases, and 6 bases had no gene match.

The rearrangement uses TRBV9 and TRBJ2-1; D is undetermined. The germline V gene encodes CDR1 SGDLS and CDR2 YYNGEE. V shed 1 base and J shed 7 bases, with 9 bases lying between them. The CDR3 is made up of 13 amino acids. CDR3: CASSVPSRNEQFF. The CDR3 nucleotides are TGTGCCAGCAGCGTACCCTCAAGGAATGAGCAGTTCTTC. The whole variable domain, remainder taken from reference TRBV9 and TRBJ2-1, is DSGVTQTPKHLITATGQRVTLRCSPRSGDLSVYWYQQSLDQGLQFLIQYYNGEERAKGNILERFSAQQFPDLHSELNLSSLELGDSALYFCASSVPSRNEQFFGPGTRLTVL.

This clonotype was seen repeatedly, ten times or more. V gene TRBV28 combines with J gene TRBJ1-3, with D tentatively TRBD1 (5 bases). Per the germline V gene, CDR1 is MDHEN and CDR2 is SYDVKM. Trimming pared 8 bases from V and 0 bases from J, leaving 8 bases between. This CDR3 is 13 amino acids long. CDR3 region: CASAGRSGNTIYF. The CDR3 coding sequence is TGTGCCAGCGCAGGGCGCTCTGGAAACACCATATATTTT.

This clonotype has a handful of counts. The CDR3 region is CASSLDQPGTRGEQYF. The CDR3 DNA sequence: TGTGCCAGCAGCTTAGACCAACCTGGAACGCGAGGGGAGCAGTACTTC. V is TRBV11-2 and J is TRBJ2-7; D is perhaps TRBD2 (5 bases). Per the germline V gene, CDR1 is SGHAT and CDR2 is FQNNGV. CDR3 length equals 16 residues. With 0 bases removed from V and 7 bases from J, the gap between germline ends came to 19 bases.

This clonotype was counted many times. The genes are TRBV7-3 and TRBJ2-1; 8 bases match TRBD1. V lost 1 base to trimming and J lost 7 bases; unmatched junction nucleotides: 6. This CDR3 is built from 15 residues. Germline V gene sequence: CDR1 SGHTA, CDR2 FQGTGA. The CDR3 loop is CASSLRTGKQNEQFF. For the CDR3, the DNA is TGTGCCAGCAGCTTAAGGACAGGGAAGCAGAATGAGCAGTTCTTC.

This clonotype showed up just a few times. The chain has TRBV27 and TRBJ2-7, with TRBD2 matching over 8 bases. Unmatched junction bases numbered 26, after V lost 6 bases and J lost 4 bases. The CDR3 consists of 20 residues. CDR1 is MNHEY and CDR2 is SMNVEV in the germline V gene (reference sequence). CDR3 loop: CASSRLAPKRGSGRSYEQYF. Here the CDR3 DNA reads TGTGCCAGCAGCCGCCTGGCCCCAAAAAGGGGAAGCGGGAGATCATACGAGCAGTACTTC.

The V call is TRBV19, the J call TRBJ2-6, with 7 bases fitting TRBD1. Trimming cost V 7 bases and J 2 bases; bases outside gene matches: 14. The CDR3 runs 18 residues. Germline values: CDR1 LNHDA, CDR2 SQIVND (reference sequence). CDR3 region: CASTPTGYMVPGANVLTF. For the CDR3, the DNA is TGTGCCAGTACCCCGACAGGGTATATGGTGCCTGGGGCCAACGTCCTGACTTTC.

The gene calls are TRBV3-1 and TRBJ2-2; perhaps TRBD1 as D (6 bases). This CDR3 region has 15 residues. V was trimmed by 6 bases and J by 6 bases, leaving 17 bases between them. CDR1 is LGHDT, CDR2 YNNKEL, per germline (reference sequence). DNA for the CDR3: TGTGCCAGCAGTTACTCTTCAACAGGGCCCGGGGAGCTGTTTTTT. Protein product: CASSYSSTGPGELFF.

This clonotype was found many times. The gene calls are TRBV6-1 and TRBJ1-1, with D possibly TRBD1 on 5 matching bases. With 1 base removed from V and 6 bases from J, the gap between germline ends came to 12 bases. The CDR3 spans 14 residues. Per the germline V gene, CDR1 is MNHNS and CDR2 is SASEGT. This CDR3 is CASSEGGRAAEAFF. CDR3 nucleotide sequence: TGTGCCAGCAGTGAAGGTGGCAGGGCCGCTGAAGCTTTCTTT.

This clonotype was observed a handful of times. This rearrangement joins TRBV7-8 to TRBJ2-1; the match to TRBD1 covers 8 bases. With V trimmed by 2 bases and J by 6 bases, 9 bases remained unmatched. Germline V gene data show CDR1 as SGHVS and CDR2 as FQNEAQ. The CDR3 loop spans 16 amino acids. The CDR3 DNA sequence: TGTGCCAGCAGCTTATGGAACAGGGGGAACGCCAATGAGCAGTTCTTC. Encoded protein: CASSLWNRGNANEQFF.

The chain combines TRBV19 with TRBJ1-5; TRBD1 matches at 9 bases. Unmatched junction bases numbered 6, after V lost 7 bases and J lost 5 bases. The CDR3 has 14 amino acids. Germline V lookup: CDR1 LNHDA, CDR2 SQIVND (reference sequence). The CDR3 region is CASTRDREYQPQHF. The DNA of the CDR3 is TGTGCCAGTACTCGGGACAGGGAATATCAGCCCCAGCATTTT.

Only a few counts were recorded for this clonotype. The chain carries TRBV28 and TRBJ1-5, with D unclear. Germline CDR1 MDHEN, CDR2 SYDVKM. The CDR3 runs to 13 residues. V was trimmed by 8 bases and J by 2 bases, leaving 10 bases between them. CDR3 in DNA: TGTGCCAGCGGTCGAGGGCGCAATCAGCCCCAGCATTTT. Its protein is CASGRGRNQPQHF.

There are many counts of this clonotype. The gene calls are TRBV12-3 or TRBV12-4 and TRBJ1-5; D gene ambiguous. The CDR3 contains 15 residues. The germline V and J ends were trimmed by 1 base and 1 base, with 8 bases remaining between them. As DNA, the CDR3 is TGTGCCAGCAGTTTAGGAGGGAAGAGCAATCAGCCCCAGCATTTT. Protein product: CASSLGGKSNQPQHF.

In its sample, this clonotype was seen many times. The gene calls are TRBV30 and TRBJ2-6; D is unresolved. The germline V gene encodes CDR1 GTSNPN and CDR2 SVGIG (reference sequence). This CDR3 has 18 amino acids. V was shortened by 5 bases and J by 0 bases, with 20 bases between the two germline ends. CDR3 sequence reads: CAWETVALFRSGANVLTF. The CDR3 DNA sequence: TGTGCCTGGGAAACAGTGGCGCTATTTCGCTCTGGGGCCAACGTCCTGACTTTC.

The J gene is TRBJ2-2, the V gene TRBV6-5; 8 nucleotides match TRBD1. Germline CDR1 is MNHEY and CDR2 is SVGAGI. This CDR3 contains 18 residues. The V gene end was trimmed by 0 bases and the J gene end by 4 bases; junction bases not matched to a gene: 10. The CDR3 bases are TGTGCCAGCAGTTACTCGGTTTCTAGGACAGGGAGCACCGGGGAGCTGTTTTTT. Amino acids: CASSYSVSRTGSTGELFF.